This T cell receptor beta chain was sequenced in a study of T-cell memory formation after mild COVID-19. cDNA libraries for TCR alpha and TCR beta, carrying sample barcodes and UMIs, came from 5'RACE with constant-segment primers. In TCRdb, the 5' RACE reads were re-called with MiXCR into one record per CDR3 protein. The sample includes about 400,000 distinct CDR3 sequences, approximately 15% seen only once; the top ten take about 22%. Study observations and caveats: The finding that pre-infection memory included some responding clones suggested that cross-reactive memory joined. Contracting clones localized mainly to CM and EM when CD4+ and mainly to EMRA when CD8+.

Germline values: CDR1 DFQATT, CDR2 SNEGSKA (reference sequence). CDR3 length: 13 amino acids. V dropped 6 bases and J dropped 4 bases, with 13 bases sitting between them. The table lists this clonotype with a few counts. Its specificity is unknown. This clonotype was obtained from a man in his late teens or twenties who had mild COVID-19 (a few samples of this study predate the infection). Cell type and time point are not known. Sequenced: PBMCs or a T cell subset sorted from them (not recorded which). The chain links TRBV20-1 to TRBJ1-5; TRBD1 is a possible D gene (5 bases). CDR3 DNA: TGCAGTGCCACGGGGCAGACAAATCAGCCCCAGCATTTT. Translated: CSATGQTNQPQHF.